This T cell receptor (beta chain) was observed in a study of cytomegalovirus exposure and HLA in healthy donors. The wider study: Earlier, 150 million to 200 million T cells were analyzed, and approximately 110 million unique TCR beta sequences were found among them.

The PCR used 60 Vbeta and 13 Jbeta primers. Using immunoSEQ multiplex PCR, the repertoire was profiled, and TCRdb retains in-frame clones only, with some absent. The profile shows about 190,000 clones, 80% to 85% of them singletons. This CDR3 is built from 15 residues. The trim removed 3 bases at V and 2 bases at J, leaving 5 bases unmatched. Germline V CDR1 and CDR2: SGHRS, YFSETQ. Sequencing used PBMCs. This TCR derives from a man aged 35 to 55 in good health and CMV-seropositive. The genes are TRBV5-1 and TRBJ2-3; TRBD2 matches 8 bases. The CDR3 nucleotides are TGCGCCAGCAGCTCCGGACTAGCCCACACAGATACGCAGTATTTT. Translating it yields CASSSGLAHTDTQYF.